This T cell receptor beta chain was observed in a study of blood T cell repertoires in COVID-19 (dated by TCRdb to 2020 to 2021). Study-wide context: Samples from collaborators originated in the United States, Italy and Spain and spanned both the acute and convalescent phases of COVID-19. The sample metadata nearly always contained a de-identified subject ID, COVID-19 status, age in years and sex. The material from the prospective study consisted of cDNA or gDNA derived from T cells, B-cell-depleted T cells, or PBMCs. The samples were drawn from two sources: the first 160 participants of the ongoing ImmuneRACE study, and over 1,000 subjects contributed by 6 global collaborators. Where HLA class I and class II types were available, the types were taken from metadata supplied by the sample provider, not from assay-based typing. Deeply sampled blood TCRbeta repertoires from subjects exposed to, actively infected with, or recovered from COVID-19 were included in the dataset. The repertoires were released in a freely available public database intended as a resource for research on the immune response to SARS-CoV-2.

There are 14 amino acids in the CDR3, from cysteine to phenylalanine inclusive. This entry keeps only the CDR3 DNA: 42 bases, framed from base 1. Looking up the germline V gene yields CDR1 MDHEN and CDR2 SYDVKM. V loses 7 bases, J loses 5 bases, and the germline ends lie 14 bases apart. The collaborating institutions used their own protocols to collect whole blood in K2EDTA tubes. For TCRbeta analysis, collaborator samples were shipped as frozen whole blood, as isolated PBMCs, or as DNA extracted from either sample type. Broader findings and caveats from the paper: Clinical and demographic metadata were provided uncurated, with the amount varying by source and participant.

The immunoSEQ Assay, a bias-controlled multiplex PCR, was used to amplify TCRbeta CDR3 regions from genomic DNA. The paper's processing steps were these. The number of nucleated cells in each sample was estimated by amplification of reference gene primers within the assay. To quantify the absolute abundance of each unique TCRbeta CDR3 rearrangement, sequence reads were collapsed and filtered. For each sample, productive Simpson clonality was calculated by taking the square root of Simpson's diversity index across productive rearrangements. Imported from immuneACCESS, the table was reduced by TCRdb to in-frame sequences with V and J called. These copies leave out some clones; in studies compared against another copy, an unresolved V gene accounts for under half, and the cause of the remainder is not known. D and trimming were read from the DNA, whereas the V and J calls and clone size are those reported in that table. The sample contains about 83,000 clones, approximately 86% of them found a single time. About 8.5% of the sample is in the top ten clones.

Worth noting for this clone: Its specific antigen is unknown. Base quality data are lacking; no much larger clone is found one base away.

The chain uses TRBV28 and TRBJ1-4; no D gene can be assigned with confidence. Material for sequencing was peripheral blood. This receptor was obtained from a man at least 80 years old with active or convalescent COVID-19. The CDR3 amino acid sequence is: CASTRTGGNEKLFF. The nucleotides read TGTGCCAGCACTCGGACGGGCGGGAATGAAAAACTGTTTTTT.